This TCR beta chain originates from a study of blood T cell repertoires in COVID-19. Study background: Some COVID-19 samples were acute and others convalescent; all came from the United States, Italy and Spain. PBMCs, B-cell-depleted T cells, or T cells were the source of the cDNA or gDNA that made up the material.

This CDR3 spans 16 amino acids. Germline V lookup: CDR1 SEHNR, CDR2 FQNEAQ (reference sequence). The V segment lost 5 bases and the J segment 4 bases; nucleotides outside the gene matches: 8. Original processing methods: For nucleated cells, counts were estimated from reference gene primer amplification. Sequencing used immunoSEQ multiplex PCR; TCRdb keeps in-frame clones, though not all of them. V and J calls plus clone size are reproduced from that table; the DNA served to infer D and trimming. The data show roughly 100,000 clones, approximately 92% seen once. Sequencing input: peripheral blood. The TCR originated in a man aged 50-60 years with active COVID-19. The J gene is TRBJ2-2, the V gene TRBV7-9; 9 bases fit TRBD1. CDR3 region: CASSPGTGFSTGELFF. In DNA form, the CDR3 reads TGTGCCAGCAGCCCCGGGACAGGGTTTAGCACCGGGGAGCTGTTTTTT. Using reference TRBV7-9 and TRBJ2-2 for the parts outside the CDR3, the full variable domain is DTGVSQNPRHKITKRGQNVTFRCDPISEHNRLYWYRQTLGQGPEFLTYFQNEAQLEKSRLLSDRFSAERPKGSFSTLEIQRTEQGDSAMYLCASSPGTGFSTGELFFGEGSRLTVL.